The 25 T cell receptor beta chains reported below all come from one sample, sequenced in a study of shared clonotypes between healthy human individuals. Libraries were prepared by immunoSEQ multiplex PCR; TCRdb keeps only in-frame clonotypes and omits some of them. The table includes 850,000 to 1,100,000 clones, about 80% detected once. Sequencing was carried out using memory CD4+ T cells from PBMCs. Stated subset: CD45RA-negative fraction. Receptors were obtained from a man aged 18-30 years in good health. Some clones in this sample may be carry-over from other donors' samples.

This chain joins TRBV19 and TRBJ1-5; TRBD1 agrees at 8 bases. Germline trimming cut 10 bases from V and 4 bases from J; bases unmatched to any gene: 9. This CDR3 region has 14 residues. CDR1 LNHDA and CDR2 SQIVND come from the germline V gene (reference sequence). The DNA for the CDR3 is TGTGCCACTTCACGGACAGGGCAGAATCAGCCCCAGCATTTT. It specifies CATSRTGQNQPQHF.

This chain joins TRBV7-9 and TRBJ2-5; TRBD2 agrees at 8 bases. CDR1 SEHNR and CDR2 FQNEAQ come from the germline V gene (reference sequence). V was clipped by 4 bases and J by 5 bases; unmatched bases: 6. The CDR3 covers 14 residues. The CDR3 is CASSSRLALETQYF. CDR3 coding DNA: TGTGCCAGCAGCTCGAGACTAGCGCTTGAGACCCAGTACTTC.

CDR3 loop: CASSEGPIRAEQYF. CDR3 DNA sequence: TGTGCCAGCAGCGAAGGACCGATCAGGGCGGAGCAGTACTTC. This chain uses TRBV7-3 with TRBJ2-7; a possible D gene is TRBD1 (5 bases). The germline gives CDR1 SGHTA, CDR2 FQGTGA. This CDR3 has 14 amino acids. The V and J ends lost 5 bases and 7 bases respectively, with 18 bases between them.

The chain couples TRBV7-9 to TRBJ2-5; D perhaps matches TRBD2 (7 bases). From germline, CDR1 is SEHNR and CDR2 FQNEAQ (reference sequence). Trimming shortened V by 4 bases and J by 4 bases, and 13 bases separated the two germline ends. The CDR3 totals 14 residues. DNA of the CDR3: TGTGCCAGCAGCTGGGGGGGCGCCGGAGAGACCCAGTACTTC. Residues: CASSWGGAGETQYF.

Only a few counts were recorded for this clone. The chain joins TRBV5-1 to TRBJ2-2; D is uncertain. The CDR3 loop spans 17 amino acids. V lost 7 bases and J lost 1, with 20 bases in between. Germline CDR1 SGHRS, CDR2 YFSETQ. The CDR3 here is CASRNEIALLNTGELFF. DNA for the CDR3: TGCGCCAGCCGTAACGAGATAGCCCTGCTGAACACCGGGGAGCTGTTTTTT.

Many counts were recorded for this clone. The sample contains more than one DNA sequence encoding this CDR3. The chain combines TRBV29-1 with TRBJ2-7; TRBD2 agrees at 13 bases. The CDR3 totals 15 residues. Germline V gene data show CDR1 as SQVTM and CDR2 as ANQGSEA. V lost 3 bases and J lost 5; bases outside the gene matches: 7. The DNA of the CDR3 is TGCAGCGTTGAGGGAGGACTAGCGGGAGATGACGAGCAGTACTTC. Its translation: CSVEGGLAGDDEQYF.

This chain links TRBV5-1 with TRBJ2-1; 7 bases match TRBD1. This CDR3 is built from 15 residues. Germline trimming cut 4 bases from V and 7 bases from J; bases unmatched to any gene: 11. The germline V gene encodes CDR1 SGHRS and CDR2 YFSETQ. CDR3 in amino acids: CASSTSTGNRNEQFF. Here the CDR3 DNA reads TGCGCCAGCAGCACCTCGACAGGGAACCGGAATGAGCAGTTCTTC. The variable domain in full, with the rest retrieved from reference TRBV5-1 and TRBJ2-1, is KAGVTQTPRYLIKTRGQQVTLSCSPISGHRSVSWYQQTPGQGLQFLFEYFSETQRNKGNFPGRFSGRQFSNSRSEMNVSTLELGDSALYLCASSTSTGNRNEQFFGPGTRLTVL.

V usage is TRBV9 and J usage is TRBJ2-3; D is ambiguous. There are 14 residues in the CDR3. Per the germline V gene, CDR1 is SGDLS and CDR2 is YYNGEE. Trimming pared 0 bases from V and 6 bases from J, leaving 11 bases between. The CDR3 region has the DNA TGTGCCAGCAGCGTAGTCACCAGCCCCGATACGCAGTATTTT. It translates to CASSVVTSPDTQYF. Using reference TRBV9 and TRBJ2-3 for the parts outside the CDR3, the full variable domain is DSGVTQTPKHLITATGQRVTLRCSPRSGDLSVYWYQQSLDQGLQFLIQYYNGEERAKGNILERFSAQQFPDLHSELNLSSLELGDSALYFCASSVVTSPDTQYFGPGTRLTVL.

This rearrangement joins TRBV7-6 to TRBJ2-5, with 8 bases identical to TRBD2. The J segment lost 2 bases and the V segment lost 1 base, leaving 6 bases of the junction unmatched. The CDR3 contains 16 residues. Germline lookup yields CDR1 SGHVS and CDR2 FNYEAQ. The CDR3 coding sequence is TGTGCCAGCAGCTTAGAAGGACTAGCAGTACAAGAGACCCAGTACTTC. It specifies CASSLEGLAVQETQYF.

A word on this clone: Other DNA sequences of this sample code for an identical CDR3. This rearrangement joins TRBV20-1 to TRBJ2-1; no clear D. This CDR3 region has 10 residues. Trimming shortened V by 6 bases and J by 6 bases, and 6 bases separated the two germline ends. The germline V gene encodes CDR1 DFQATT and CDR2 SNEGSKA (reference sequence). The CDR3 loop is CSALGNEQFF. The CDR3 coding sequence is TGCAGTGCGTTAGGCAATGAGCAGTTCTTC.

This clone has only a few counts. The chain links TRBV28 to TRBJ2-5, with TRBD1 as a possible D gene (5 bases). In germline, CDR1 is MDHEN, CDR2 SYDVKM. CDR3 size: 13 residues. With 5 bases removed from V and 2 bases from J, the gap between germline ends came to 9 bases. CDR3 sequence reads: CASSLGVQETQYF. The CDR3 nucleotides are TGTGCCAGCAGTCTAGGGGTTCAAGAGACCCAGTACTTC. Filled out from reference TRBV28 and TRBJ2-5, the complete variable domain reads DVKVTQSSRYLVKRTGEKVFLECVQDMDHENMFWYRQDPGLGLRLIYFSYDVKMKEKGDIPEGYSVSREKKERFSLILESASTNQTSMYLCASSLGVQETQYFGPGTRLLVL.

The rearrangement links TRBV5-1 to TRBJ1-2; 8 positions match TRBD1. Looked up from germline, CDR1 is SGHRS and CDR2 is YFSETQ. V was clipped by 4 bases and J by 4 bases; unmatched bases: 6. This CDR3 is 14 amino acids long. CDR3 amino acids: CASSGTGQAYGYTF. The DNA of the CDR3 is TGCGCCAGCAGCGGGACGGGACAGGCCTATGGCTACACCTTC.

The V gene is TRBV5-1, the J gene TRBJ2-7; 10 bases match TRBD2. Germline values: CDR1 SGHRS, CDR2 YFSETQ. Trimming took 4 bases from V and 5 from J; bases not matched to a gene: 15. The CDR3 covers 17 residues. Written as DNA, the CDR3 is TGCGCCAGCAGCGGTCGTTTAGCGGGAGGCTCTAAGGACGAGCAGTACTTC. It encodes CASSGRLAGGSKDEQYF.

This chain links TRBV6-5 with TRBJ2-1, with unresolved D. The CDR3 spans 11 residues. The V gene's germline CDR1 is MNHEY and CDR2 SVGAGI. V shed 4 bases and J shed 8 bases, with 6 bases lying between them. CDR3 protein: CASSSFYEQFF. The CDR3 DNA is TGTGCCAGCAGTTCCTTTTATGAGCAGTTCTTC.

V usage is TRBV6-5 and J usage is TRBJ2-5; tentative D call: TRBD2 (6 bases). Germline V gives CDR1 MNHEY, CDR2 SVGAGI. There are 14 residues in the CDR3. The V gene lost 4 bases and the J gene lost 4 bases, with 13 bases spanning the gap. CDR3 DNA sequence: TGTGCCAGCAGTTTCACAGGAGGGTTAGAGACCCAGTACTTC. This codes for CASSFTGGLETQYF.

This chain uses TRBV5-1 with TRBJ2-7; TRBD1 might be the D (6 bases). Between the trimmed V and J ends, which lost 0 bases and 4 bases, there was a span of 11 bases. This CDR3 spans 14 amino acids. Per the germline V gene, CDR1 is SGHRS and CDR2 is YFSETQ. CDR3 DNA: TGCGCCAGCAGCTTGGGGACAGACGGATACGAGCAGTACTTC. This sequence encodes CASSLGTDGYEQYF.

The chain joins TRBV4-2 to TRBJ2-1; the D gene is possibly TRBD1 (5 bases). V lost 4 bases, J lost 9 bases, and 19 bases lay in between. The CDR3 contains 15 residues. CDR1 is LGHNA and CDR2 is YNFKEQ in the germline V gene. CDR3 in DNA: TGTGCCAGCAGCCGCCTTCATCAGGGAAAAGGTGAGCAGTTCTTC. It yields the protein CASSRLHQGKGEQFF.

J is TRBJ2-2 and V is TRBV11-1; D is unclear. V was trimmed by 1 base and J by 4 bases, leaving 10 bases between them. The CDR3 is 15 amino acids. Germline CDR1 is SGHAT and CDR2 is FQDESV (reference sequence). For the CDR3, the DNA is TGTGCCAGCAGCTTAGTCTCATCCCGCACCGGGGAGCTGTTTTTT. As protein: CASSLVSSRTGELFF.

Turning to this clone: The same CDR3 also results from other DNA sequences found in this sample. This rearrangement joins TRBV5-1 to TRBJ1-1; tentatively, D is TRBD1 (6 bases). V was cut by 3 bases and J by 1 base, with 10 bases left in between. CDR1 SGHRS and CDR2 YFSETQ come from the germline V gene. This CDR3 is built from 14 residues. The CDR3 DNA reads TGCGCCAGCAGCTCCCAGGGACAGAACACTGAAGCTTTCTTT. It translates to CASSSQGQNTEAFF.

The CDR3 coding sequence is TGTGCCAGCAGTGAAGCGCCAGGGGGTACAGGGGCCAACGTCCTGACTTTC. Translated, it gives CASSEAPGGTGANVLTF. V gene TRBV6-1 combines with J gene TRBJ2-6; 7 bases are a match to TRBD1. This CDR3 has 17 residues. J lost 4 bases, V lost 0 bases, and 6 bases had no gene match. Germline V gives CDR1 MNHNS, CDR2 SASEGT.

This chain joins TRBV4-3 and TRBJ2-3; 7 bases line up with TRBD2. There are 15 residues in the CDR3. Looked up from germline, CDR1 is LGHNA and CDR2 is YSLEER. V gave up 4 bases and J gave up 5 bases; unmatched junction bases: 9. The CDR3 bases are TGCGCCAGCAGCCTTAACAGCGGGGTGAAAGATACGCAGTATTTT. Its translation: CASSLNSGVKDTQYF.

This chain joins TRBV7-3 and TRBJ2-3; the D is unclear. V was pared by 4 bases and J by 0 bases, with 5 bases between. Germline-derived CDR1 and CDR2 are SGHTA and FQGTGA. This CDR3 region has 13 residues. The CDR3 nucleotides are TGTGCCAGCAGCTCCTATAGCACAGATACGCAGTATTTT. It translates to CASSSYSTDTQYF.

As to this clone: This sample also contains other DNA sequences that code for the same CDR3. The chain is built from TRBV6-1 and TRBJ1-1; 7 nucleotides line up with TRBD1. The V segment lost 2 bases and the J segment 7 bases; nucleotides outside the gene matches: 4. The germline V gene has CDR1 MNHNS and CDR2 SASEGT. The CDR3 totals 13 residues. CDR3 in DNA: TGTGCCAGCAGTGAACGAGGGGGCGATGAAGCTTTCTTT. Its translation: CASSERGGDEAFF.

This clone was seen only a few times. The chain is built from TRBV6-6 and TRBJ2-7, with D hard to call. There are 14 residues in the CDR3. Trimming cost V 2 bases and J 4 bases, with 12 bases left between them. CDR1 is MNHNY and CDR2 is SVGAGI in the germline V gene (reference sequence). CDR3 coding DNA: TGTGCCAGCAGTTACGTTAGGTCTCGGTACGAGCAGTACTTC. It specifies CASSYVRSRYEQYF.

The chain employs TRBV4-3 and TRBJ1-1; unclear D gene. The CDR3 is 16 amino acids. Germline V CDR1 and CDR2: LGHNA, YSLEER. Trimming removed 0 bases from V and 4 bases from J, with 15 bases in between. This CDR3 is CASSQDLGLAGTEAFF. The CDR3 DNA sequence: TGCGCCAGCAGCCAAGATTTAGGGCTGGCCGGCACTGAAGCTTTCTTT.